Given below is one T cell receptor beta chain in context. Its antigen is not known. These data belong to a study of cytomegalovirus exposure and HLA in healthy donors. About the study: Earlier results showed roughly 120 million unique TCR beta sequences derived from about 179 million T cells. Study observations and caveats: DRB1 showed the most TCR associations and HLA-C the fewest in a later analysis, as rates varied by HLA locus. Indistinguishable V segments such as TRBV6-2 and TRBV6-3 were excluded.

It was with 60 Vbeta and 13 Jbeta primers that the PCR ran. Using immunoSEQ multiplex PCR, the repertoire was profiled, and TCRdb retains in-frame clones only, with some absent. The sample consists of approximately 80,000 clones, around three fifths of them appearing once. Germline V lookup: CDR1 SGHTA, CDR2 FQGNSA. V lost 3 bases and J lost 3, with 12 bases in between. This CDR3 spans 14 amino acids. The chain is built from TRBV7-2 and TRBJ2-7; TRBD2 might be the D (6 bases). The sequenced material came from PBMCs. This sequence was found in a middle-aged woman in good health and CMV-seropositive. The CDR3 reads CASSFQSSDYEQYF. CDR3 sequence (DNA): TGTGCCAGCAGCTTCCAATCTAGCGACTACGAGCAGTACTTC.